This TCR beta chain was identified during a study of blood T cell repertoires in COVID-19. This CDR3 region has 11 residues. Germline V gene sequence: CDR1 SGHTA, CDR2 FQGNSA. The V end was cut by 5 bases, the J end by 3 bases, with 5 bases between. This clone was counted only a few times. Sequenced by immunoSEQ multiplex PCR; TCRdb stores in-frame clones only, minus some. The data contain about 81,000 clones, roughly 78% of them singletons. What was sequenced was peripheral blood. This receptor was identified in a human donor in a cohort sampled during active COVID-19. This chain links TRBV7-2 with TRBJ2-7; D not certain. As DNA, the CDR3 is TGTGCCAGCAGCGAGTACTACGAGCAGTACTTC. Translation gives CASSEYYEQYF.